The 8 T cell receptor beta chains reported below all come from one sample, sequenced in a study of blood T cell repertoires in COVID-19. This table comes from immunoSEQ multiplex PCR, and its TCRdb copy is limited to in-frame clones, with some not included. The data hold some 150,000 clones, with more than 75% observed a single time. The specimen sequenced was peripheral blood. The receptors were sampled from a man aged 40-49 years with acute or convalescent COVID-19.

The chain joins TRBV14 to TRBJ2-2; a possible D gene is TRBD2 (6 bases). The CDR3 runs to 16 residues. The V and J ends lost 0 bases and 5 bases respectively, with 13 bases between them. The germline V gene has CDR1 SGHDN and CDR2 FVKESK. The CDR3 here is CASSQEAGTITGELFF. The CDR3 nucleotides read TGTGCCAGCAGCCAAGAGGCGGGAACCATAACCGGGGAGCTGTTTTTT.

The chain is built from TRBV23-1 and TRBJ2-3; possible D gene TRBD2, 6 bases. TRBV23-1 is identified as an open reading frame with a role that is uncertain. The V end was cut by 7 bases, the J end by 7 bases, with 21 bases between. There are 15 residues in the CDR3. This CDR3 is CASTRRRVKVNTQYF. In nucleotides, the CDR3 is TGCGCCAGCACCCGTCGGAGGGTTAAAGTGAATACGCAGTATTTT.

This sequence joins TRBV6-2 or TRBV6-3 and TRBJ1-1, with D unclear. The germline gives CDR1 MNHEY, CDR2 SVGEGT. The CDR3 covers 12 residues. Between the trimmed V and J ends, which lost 6 bases and 3 bases, there was a span of 8 bases. The CDR3 sequence: CASSPQYTEAFF. CDR3 nucleotide sequence: TGTGCCAGCAGCCCCCAATACACTGAAGCTTTCTTT.

The CDR3 sequence is CASTIFDIPNYGYTF. The CDR3 DNA is TGTGCCAGTACAATTTTCGACATTCCTAACTATGGCTACACCTTC. The rearrangement links TRBV19 to TRBJ1-2, with D uncertain. This CDR3 comprises 15 residues. The V end lost 7 bases, the J end lost 0 bases, and 15 bases lay between the germline ends. Germline V lookup: CDR1 LNHDA, CDR2 SQIVND (reference sequence).

The table lists this clone with a count of one. The chain carries TRBV2 and TRBJ1-2; D gene unclear. The CDR3 is 13 amino acids. Trimming removed 2 bases at V and 1 base at J, with 5 bases between. Germline V gene lookup returns CDR1 SNHLY and CDR2 FYNNEI. The CDR3 loop is CASSEQINYGYTF. CDR3 nucleotides: TGTGCCAGCAGTGAACAGATTAACTATGGCTACACCTTC.

This rearrangement joins TRBV3-1 (or the pseudogene TRBV3-2) to TRBJ2-1, with a tentative D call TRBD2 (5 bases). V was shortened by 0 bases and J by 6 bases, with 12 bases between the two germline ends. From germline, CDR1 is LGHDT and CDR2 YNNKEL (reference sequence). The CDR3 spans 15 residues. For the CDR3, the DNA is TGTGCCAGCAGCCAAGATCGGGGAAGGGCCAATGAGCAGTTCTTC. Its protein product is CASSQDRGRANEQFF.

This clone came up a few times. The chain is built from TRBV2 and TRBJ1-5, with D hard to call. The CDR3 has 13 residues. Germline V gene data show CDR1 as SNHLY and CDR2 as FYNNEI. The V end was cut by 3 bases, the J end by 3 bases, with 6 bases between. Here the CDR3 DNA reads TGTGCCAGCAGTGACAACTACAATCAGCCCCAGCATTTT. The encoded protein is CASSDNYNQPQHF.

The chain carries TRBV4-3 and TRBJ2-3, with 9 bases matching TRBD2. The V gene end was trimmed by 2 bases and the J gene end by 3 bases; junction bases not matched to a gene: 3. This CDR3 comprises 15 residues. In germline, CDR1 is LGHNA, CDR2 YSLEER. As DNA, the CDR3 is TGCGCCAGCAGCCAAAATAGCGGGGGAACAGATACGCAGTATTTT. As protein: CASSQNSGGTDTQYF.